These T cell receptor beta chains were read from a single sample in a study of sequential checkpoint blockade in melanoma. Clones were read by immunoSEQ multiplex PCR, and TCRdb kept only the in-frame ones, dropping some. The repertoire holds roughly 4,000 clones, with less than 50% as singletons. The sample consisted of CD8+ T cells sorted from blood (inferred from file names), taken from a patient given nivolumab and ipilimumab in sequence. Receptors originate from a human donor with melanoma. The CDR3 runs from the conserved cysteine through the conserved F or W. Fields, in order: V gene, clone size, J gene, D gene, CDR3 DNA, CDR3 protein. A D gene is named only where the DNA matches it firmly. Size is omitted from some rows. Given values are once, few, many or a class for expanded clones.

V gene: TRBV28
clone size: once
J gene: TRBJ1-2
D gene: -
CDR3 DNA: TGTGCCAGCAGGTCCCTGGAGTGGAACTATGGCTACACCTTC
CDR3 protein: CASRSLEWNYGYTF

V gene: TRBV7-8
clone size: -
J gene: TRBJ2-7
D gene: TRBD1
CDR3 DNA: TGTGCCAGCAGCTCCAAACCCCCGGGGACAGCATACGAGCAGTACTTC
CDR3 protein: CASSSKPPGTAYEQYF

V gene: TRBV27
clone size: -
J gene: TRBJ2-7
D gene: -
CDR3 DNA: TGTGCCAGCAGTCCCGCCTACGAGCAGTACTTC
CDR3 protein: CASSPAYEQYF

V gene: TRBV4-3
clone size: -
J gene: TRBJ2-1
D gene: TRBD1
CDR3 DNA: TGCGCCAGCAGCCGCGGACAGGGGGATTACAATGAGCAGTTCTTC
CDR3 protein: CASSRGQGDYNEQFF

V gene: TRBV15
clone size: medium-sized
J gene: TRBJ1-2
D gene: -
CDR3 DNA: TGTGCCACCAGCAGAGAGGAGGGAGATGGCTACACCTTC
CDR3 protein: CATSREEGDGYTF

V gene: TRBV7-9
clone size: -
J gene: TRBJ1-4
D gene: -
CDR3 DNA: TGTGCCAGCAGCTTAGTCTTGGCTTCAACTAATGAAAAACTGTTTTTT
CDR3 protein: CASSLVLASTNEKLFF

V gene: TRBV7-8
clone size: -
J gene: TRBJ2-7
D gene: TRBD2
CDR3 DNA: TGTGCCAGCAGCTCAGGGAGGGGCGGCGAGCAGTACTTC
CDR3 protein: CASSSGRGGEQYF

V gene: TRBV4-3
clone size: few
J gene: TRBJ2-7
D gene: TRBD2
CDR3 DNA: TGCGCCAGCAGTCAAGTTGAAGTGGGGACTAGCTCATACGAGCAGTACTTC
CDR3 protein: CASSQVEVGTSSYEQYF

V gene: TRBV6-6
clone size: once
J gene: TRBJ1-1
D gene: -
CDR3 DNA: TGTGCCAGCAACCTGAAGAGACAGGACGAAGCTTTCTTT
CDR3 protein: CASNLKRQDEAFF

V gene: TRBV7-9
clone size: medium-sized
J gene: TRBJ1-1
D gene: TRBD1
CDR3 DNA: TGTGCCAGCAGCCCGACAGGGGGGACTGAAGCTTTCTTT
CDR3 protein: CASSPTGGTEAFF

V gene: TRBV4-1
clone size: -
J gene: TRBJ1-4
D gene: -
CDR3 DNA: TGTGCCAGCAGCGCAGGGTTTCTGAATGAAAAACTGTTTTTT
CDR3 protein: CASSAGFLNEKLFF

V gene: TRBV7-2
clone size: few
J gene: TRBJ2-7
D gene: -
CDR3 DNA: TGTGCCAGCAGCCCAGGGATCTACGAGCAGTACTTC
CDR3 protein: CASSPGIYEQYF

V gene: TRBV5-6
clone size: -
J gene: TRBJ2-7
D gene: -
CDR3 DNA: TGTGCCAGCAGCCCGGGACTGACCTACGAGCAGTACTTC
CDR3 protein: CASSPGLTYEQYF

V gene: TRBV30
clone size: -
J gene: TRBJ1-3
D gene: -
CDR3 DNA: TGTGCCTGGAGTTCAGACAGAGAAAGGAACACCATATATTTT
CDR3 protein: CAWSSDRERNTIYF

V gene: TRBV28
clone size: once
J gene: TRBJ2-7
D gene: TRBD1
CDR3 DNA: TGTGCCAGCAGCCTTCTTCGGACAGGGACCTACGAGCAGTACTTC
CDR3 protein: CASSLLRTGTYEQYF

V gene: TRBV13
clone size: once
J gene: TRBJ2-7
D gene: TRBD1
CDR3 DNA: TGTGCCAGCAGATGGGACAGTTCCTACGAGCAGTACTTC
CDR3 protein: CASRWDSSYEQYF

V gene: TRBV6-6
clone size: medium-sized
J gene: TRBJ2-7
D gene: -
CDR3 DNA: TGTGCCAGCAGTCTGACAAGCGGGCGAGCCTACGAGCAGTACTTC
CDR3 protein: CASSLTSGRAYEQYF

V gene: TRBV5-4
clone size: -
J gene: TRBJ1-3
D gene: -
CDR3 DNA: TGTGCCAGGGGATGGGGCAGGAACGAACCCTCTGGAAACACCATATATTTT
CDR3 protein: CARGWGRNEPSGNTIYF

V gene: TRBV27
clone size: -
J gene: TRBJ2-7
D gene: TRBD2
CDR3 DNA: TGTGCCAGCAGTGGGGGGGGGAGCTCCTACGAGCAGTACTTC
CDR3 protein: CASSGGGSSYEQYF

V gene: TRBV9
clone size: -
J gene: TRBJ1-2
D gene: TRBD1
CDR3 DNA: TGTGCCAGCAGCGTGGGACAGGGGGTCTATGGCTACACCTTC
CDR3 protein: CASSVGQGVYGYTF

V gene: TRBV19
clone size: -
J gene: TRBJ2-7
D gene: TRBD2
CDR3 DNA: TGTGCCAGTAGTCCGGGACTAGCGACCTACGAGCAGTACTTC
CDR3 protein: CASSPGLATYEQYF

V gene: TRBV28
clone size: -
J gene: TRBJ1-1
D gene: -
CDR3 DNA: -
CDR3 protein: CASTWGRGAIF

V gene: TRBV7-6
clone size: -
J gene: TRBJ2-7
D gene: -
CDR3 DNA: TGTGCCAGCCGCGAGGGGATGGGGGGCTACGAGCAGTACTTC
CDR3 protein: CASREGMGGYEQYF

V gene: TRBV19
clone size: -
J gene: TRBJ1-5
D gene: -
CDR3 DNA: TGTGCCAGTAGTATTACCCCTACCCCTCTCAATCAGCCCCAGCATTTT
CDR3 protein: CASSITPTPLNQPQHF

V gene: TRBV5-1
clone size: few
J gene: TRBJ1-4
D gene: TRBD1
CDR3 DNA: TGCGCCAGCAGCTCTAATTCCGACAGGGCACAAGAAAAACTGTTTTTT
CDR3 protein: CASSSNSDRAQEKLFF

V gene: TRBV7-3
clone size: -
J gene: TRBJ1-1
D gene: -
CDR3 DNA: TGTGCCAGCAGCCTTGAGCATGCCGAGGGTACTGAAGCTTTCTTT
CDR3 protein: CASSLEHAEGTEAFF

V gene: TRBV4-1
clone size: -
J gene: TRBJ2-1
D gene: TRBD1
CDR3 DNA: TGCGCCAGCAGCCAAGATGGAGGGACAGGTAGCGATGAGCAGTTCTTC
CDR3 protein: CASSQDGGTGSDEQFF

V gene: TRBV9
clone size: -
J gene: TRBJ2-7
D gene: -
CDR3 DNA: TGTGCCAGCAGCCCCGCGGAGGGGCGGAACGAGCAGTACTTC
CDR3 protein: CASSPAEGRNEQYF

V gene: TRBV28
clone size: -
J gene: TRBJ2-2
D gene: TRBD1
CDR3 DNA: TGTGCCAGCAGTTTAACGTTCCCGGGACAGGGTTTTGCCGGGGAGCTGTTTTTT
CDR3 protein: CASSLTFPGQGFAGELFF

V gene: TRBV4-3
clone size: -
J gene: TRBJ2-7
D gene: TRBD2
CDR3 DNA: TGCGCCAGCAGCCAAGATCCGGGCGGGGGGGCCCCCGAGCAGTACTTC
CDR3 protein: CASSQDPGGGAPEQYF

V gene: TRBV20-1
clone size: -
J gene: TRBJ1-1
D gene: TRBD1
CDR3 DNA: TGCAGCCTGACAGGGAGTGAAGCTTTCTTT
CDR3 protein: CSLTGSEAFF

V gene: TRBV7-9
clone size: medium-sized
J gene: TRBJ2-7
D gene: -
CDR3 DNA: TGTGCCAGCAGCTTAGACTTCTACGAGCAGTACTTC
CDR3 protein: CASSLDFYEQYF

V gene: TRBV5-6
clone size: -
J gene: TRBJ1-1
D gene: -
CDR3 DNA: TGTGCCAGCAGCCTTGAGCATGCCGAGGGTACTGAAGCTTTCTTT
CDR3 protein: CASSLEHAEGTEAFF

V gene: TRBV9
clone size: -
J gene: TRBJ2-7
D gene: TRBD2
CDR3 DNA: TGTGCCAGCAGCGTAGGGGTGGGAGGGCCTTACGAGCAGTACTTC
CDR3 protein: CASSVGVGGPYEQYF

V gene: TRBV6-5
clone size: few
J gene: TRBJ1-5
D gene: -
CDR3 DNA: TGTGCCAGCAGTTACGGAAGGGGGACTCAGCCCCAGCATTTT
CDR3 protein: CASSYGRGTQPQHF

V gene: TRBV28
clone size: few
J gene: TRBJ2-7
D gene: TRBD1
CDR3 DNA: TGTGCCAGCAGCCGTGACAGGGAGCAGGACGAGCAGTACTTC
CDR3 protein: CASSRDREQDEQYF

V gene: TRBV14
clone size: -
J gene: TRBJ2-7
D gene: TRBD1
CDR3 DNA: TGTGCCAGCAGCCAAGAGGGGACAGGGGCCTTGGGGCAGTACTTC
CDR3 protein: CASSQEGTGALGQYF

V gene: TRBV27
clone size: -
J gene: TRBJ2-7
D gene: -
CDR3 DNA: TGTGCCAGCAGTCCCGGCGACATCTTCTACGAGCAGTACTTC
CDR3 protein: CASSPGDIFYEQYF

V gene: TRBV5-1
clone size: few
J gene: TRBJ1-5
D gene: TRBD1
CDR3 DNA: TGCGCCAGCAGCTTGGGGCAGGGGGATCAGCCCCAGCATTTT
CDR3 protein: CASSLGQGDQPQHF

V gene: TRBV30
clone size: few
J gene: TRBJ2-7
D gene: TRBD1
CDR3 DNA: TGTGCCTGGAGTGTTATAACAGGGGGCATCGACGAGCAGTACTTC
CDR3 protein: CAWSVITGGIDEQYF

V gene: TRBV9
clone size: few
J gene: TRBJ1-2
D gene: -
CDR3 DNA: TGTGCCAGCAGCCCCGGGAGGATCTATGGCTACACCTTC
CDR3 protein: CASSPGRIYGYTF

V gene: TRBV27
clone size: few
J gene: TRBJ2-7
D gene: TRBD2
CDR3 DNA: TGTGCCAGCAGTTTGACCCTAGCGGGAGTCTTCTACGAGCAGTACTTC
CDR3 protein: CASSLTLAGVFYEQYF

V gene: TRBV5-4
clone size: -
J gene: TRBJ2-1
D gene: TRBD2
CDR3 DNA: TGTGCCAGCAGCTTCTTCCTAGCGGGGGATGGGGAGCAGTTCTTC
CDR3 protein: CASSFFLAGDGEQFF

V gene: TRBV6-4
clone size: -
J gene: TRBJ1-2
D gene: -
CDR3 DNA: TGTGCCAGCAGAGCCGGGAACTATGGCTACACCTTC
CDR3 protein: CASRAGNYGYTF

V gene: TRBV28
clone size: few
J gene: TRBJ2-1
D gene: -
CDR3 DNA: TGTGCCAGCAGTTCCCGGGGCTACAATGAGCAGTTCTTC
CDR3 protein: CASSSRGYNEQFF

V gene: TRBV19
clone size: medium-sized
J gene: TRBJ2-7
D gene: -
CDR3 DNA: TGTGCCAGTAGTATAAGCGGCTTCTACGAGCAGTACTTC
CDR3 protein: CASSISGFYEQYF

V gene: TRBV10-3
clone size: -
J gene: TRBJ2-3
D gene: -
CDR3 DNA: TGTGCCATCAGTGAACAGGGACACACAGATACGCAGTATTTT
CDR3 protein: CAISEQGHTDTQYF

V gene: TRBV27
clone size: -
J gene: TRBJ1-1
D gene: -
CDR3 DNA: TGTGCCAGCAGTTTAGGAAGAGGAGTGAACACTGAAGCTTTCTTT
CDR3 protein: CASSLGRGVNTEAFF

V gene: TRBV28
clone size: -
J gene: TRBJ2-1
D gene: TRBD2
CDR3 DNA: TGTGCCAGCAGTTTCTCTAGCGGGAGAAGAAACAATGAGCAGTTCTTC
CDR3 protein: CASSFSSGRRNNEQFF

V gene: TRBV27
clone size: few
J gene: TRBJ2-7
D gene: TRBD2
CDR3 DNA: TGTGCCAGCAGTCCCCGGGACTACAACTACGAGCAGTACTTC
CDR3 protein: CASSPRDYNYEQYF

V gene: TRBV7-6
clone size: -
J gene: TRBJ2-7
D gene: TRBD1
CDR3 DNA: TGTGCCAGCAGCACCGGGCAGGGGGCTAACGAGCAGTACTTC
CDR3 protein: CASSTGQGANEQYF

V gene: TRBV28
clone size: -
J gene: TRBJ1-5
D gene: TRBD1
CDR3 DNA: TGTGCCAGCAGCTCTCGACAGGGGGGAGATAGCAATCAGCCCCAGCATTTT
CDR3 protein: CASSSRQGGDSNQPQHF

V gene: TRBV4-1
clone size: medium-sized
J gene: TRBJ2-7
D gene: -
CDR3 DNA: TGCGCCAGCAGCGCGACAGGGGACTACGAGTACGAGCAGTACTTC
CDR3 protein: CASSATGDYEYEQYF

V gene: TRBV2
clone size: -
J gene: TRBJ2-1
D gene: TRBD2
CDR3 DNA: TGTGCCAGCAGTGAAACTAGCGGGGGGGCCTATGAGCAGTTCTTC
CDR3 protein: CASSETSGGAYEQFF

V gene: TRBV7-9
clone size: -
J gene: TRBJ1-4
D gene: -
CDR3 DNA: TGTGCCAGCAGCGGGACCGCCAGGGAGGAACTGTTTTTT
CDR3 protein: CASSGTAREELFF

V gene: TRBV9
clone size: once
J gene: TRBJ1-4
D gene: -
CDR3 DNA: TGTGCCAGCAGCGCCTCCGGGGTTCGGGAACTGTTTTTT
CDR3 protein: CASSASGVRELFF

V gene: TRBV19
clone size: large
J gene: TRBJ2-7
D gene: -
CDR3 DNA: TGTGCCAGTAGTTTGCAGGTCTCCTACGAGCAGTACTTC
CDR3 protein: CASSLQVSYEQYF

V gene: TRBV4-3
clone size: -
J gene: TRBJ2-1
D gene: -
CDR3 DNA: TGCGCCAGCAGCCGAGTCGCGGCTTACAATGAGCAGTTCTTC
CDR3 protein: CASSRVAAYNEQFF

V gene: TRBV10-3
clone size: -
J gene: TRBJ2-7
D gene: -
CDR3 DNA: TGTGCCACAGGCGAAAGGACGGAGGTGGTCGAGCAGTACTTC
CDR3 protein: CATGERTEVVEQYF